The clone carrying this T cell receptor (beta chain) was observed a handful of times. The antigen is unknown. This sample was taken from a study of CD8 T cells in ankylosing spondylitis. Study-wide results and limits: Fewer than 10 highly homologous variants formed a TCR beta motif that appeared characteristic of ankylosing spondylitis blood.

TCRdb reprocessed the 5' RACE reads with MiXCR, giving one entry per CDR3 protein. In the table there are about 400,000 distinct CDR3 sequences, approximately 22% of which are singletons. The V gene lost 5 bases and the J gene lost 3 bases, with 9 bases spanning the gap. CDR1 and CDR2 (germline): MNHEY, SMNVEV (reference sequence). The CDR3 runs to 13 residues. The sample taken for sequencing was blood, either unsorted or a sorted T cell fraction (not recorded which). This sequence was found in a male donor with ankylosing spondylitis or in good health (not recorded which). The rearrangement uses TRBV27 and TRBJ2-3, with D hard to call. The CDR3 spells CASSQIPTDTQYF. For the CDR3, the DNA is TGTGCCAGCAGTCAGATACCGACAGATACGCAGTATTTT.